The present T cell receptor beta chain was sequenced within a study of CD8+ T cells in alopecia areata. The authors extracted RNA and reverse transcribed it into cDNA as the sequencing template. Assay used: immunoSEQ multiplex PCR; TCRdb lists only in-frame clones, some missing. This table holds about 210,000 clones, around 65% found once. The treatment was: oral pan-JAK inhibitor, 5-10 mg twice daily. Both peripheral blood and punch biopsies of lesional scalp skin were obtained from patients who had alopecia areata. The CDR3 has 14 amino acids. With 2 bases removed from V and 7 bases from J, the gap between germline ends came to 14 bases. From germline, CDR1 is SGHNT and CDR2 YENEEA. Study-level points and caveats: Scalp clonality dropped significantly under tofacitinib, as did expanded CD8+ top-100 clones.

This clone was recorded only once. The antigen is undetermined. Sample: CD4+ T cells sorted from blood, taken at week 4, from a patient treated with tofacitinib. This chain joins TRBV11-3 and TRBJ1-1; D is perhaps TRBD1 (5 bases). This TCR came from a human donor with alopecia areata. DNA for the CDR3: TGTGCCAGCAGCTTACAGGGAGAAGGCCTTGAAGCTTTCTTT. Protein: CASSLQGEGLEAFF.